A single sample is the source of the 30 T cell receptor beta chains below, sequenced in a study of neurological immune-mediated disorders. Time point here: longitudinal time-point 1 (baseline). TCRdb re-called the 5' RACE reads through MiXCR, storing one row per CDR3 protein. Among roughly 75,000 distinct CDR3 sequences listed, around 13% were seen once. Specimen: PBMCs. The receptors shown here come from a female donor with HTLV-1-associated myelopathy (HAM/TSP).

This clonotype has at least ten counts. CDR3 sequence: CASSFQKGGNTIYF. In DNA form, the CDR3 reads TGTGCCAGCAGTTTCCAGAAGGGTGGAAACACCATATATTTT. V gene TRBV6-5 combines with J gene TRBJ1-3; no reliable D call. V gave up 4 bases and J gave up 3 bases, with 10 bases separating them. CDR1 is MNHEY, CDR2 SVGAGI, per germline. The CDR3 covers 14 residues.

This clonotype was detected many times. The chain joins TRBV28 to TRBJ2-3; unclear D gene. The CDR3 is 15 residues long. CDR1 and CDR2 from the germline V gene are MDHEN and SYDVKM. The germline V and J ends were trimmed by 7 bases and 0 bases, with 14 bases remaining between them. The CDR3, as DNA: TGTGCCAGCATTCGAAGGTTTGGGAGCACAGATACGCAGTATTTT. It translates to CASIRRFGSTDTQYF.

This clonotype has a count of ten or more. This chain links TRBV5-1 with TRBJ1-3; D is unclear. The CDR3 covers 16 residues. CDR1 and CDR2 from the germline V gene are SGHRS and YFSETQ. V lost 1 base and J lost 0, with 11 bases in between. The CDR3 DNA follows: TGCGCCAGCAGCTTGAAAACTCCATCCTCTGGAAACACCATATATTTT. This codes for CASSLKTPSSGNTIYF.

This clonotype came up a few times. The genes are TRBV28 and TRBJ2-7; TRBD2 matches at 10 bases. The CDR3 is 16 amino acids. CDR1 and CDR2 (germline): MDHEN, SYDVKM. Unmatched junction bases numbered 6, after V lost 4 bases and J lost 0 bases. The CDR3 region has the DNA TGTGCCAGCAGTTCCCCCCGGACTAGCGGCTCCTACGAGCAGTACTTC. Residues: CASSSPRTSGSYEQYF.

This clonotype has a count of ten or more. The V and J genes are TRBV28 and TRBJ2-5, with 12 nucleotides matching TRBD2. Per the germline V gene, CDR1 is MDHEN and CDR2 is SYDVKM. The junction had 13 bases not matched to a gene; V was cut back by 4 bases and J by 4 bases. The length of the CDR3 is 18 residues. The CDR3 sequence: CASSSLYYRGLAGETQYF. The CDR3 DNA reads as TGTGCCAGCAGTTCCCTCTACTACAGGGGACTAGCGGGAGAGACCCAGTACTTC.

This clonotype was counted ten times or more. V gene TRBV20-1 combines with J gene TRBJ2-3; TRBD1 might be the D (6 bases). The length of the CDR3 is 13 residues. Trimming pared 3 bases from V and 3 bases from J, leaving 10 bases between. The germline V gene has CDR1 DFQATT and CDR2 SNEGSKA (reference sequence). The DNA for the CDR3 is TGCAGTGCTAGGGAACAGGGAACAGATACGCAGTATTTT. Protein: CSAREQGTDTQYF.

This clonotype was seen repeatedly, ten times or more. The CDR3 is CASSFPRRTDTQYF. In DNA form, the CDR3 reads TGTGCCAGCAGCTTCCCACGACGCACAGATACGCAGTATTTT. The chain recombines TRBV5-6 with TRBJ2-3; D is undetermined. Germline V CDR1 and CDR2: SGHDT, YYEEEE. V was cut by 2 bases and J by 1 base, with 8 bases left in between. The CDR3 spans 14 residues.

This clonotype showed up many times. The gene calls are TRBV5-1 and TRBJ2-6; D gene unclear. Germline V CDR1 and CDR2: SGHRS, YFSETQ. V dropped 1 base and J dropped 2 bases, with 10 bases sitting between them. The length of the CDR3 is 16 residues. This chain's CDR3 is CASSLMDPPGANVLTF. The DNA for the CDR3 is TGCGCCAGCAGCTTGATGGACCCGCCTGGGGCCAACGTCCTGACTTTC.

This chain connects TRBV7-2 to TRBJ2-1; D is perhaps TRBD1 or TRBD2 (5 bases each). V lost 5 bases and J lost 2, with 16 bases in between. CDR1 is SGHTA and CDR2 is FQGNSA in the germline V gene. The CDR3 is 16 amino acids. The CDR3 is CASSPRDRLPYNEQFF. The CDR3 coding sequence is TGTGCCAGCAGCCCCCGGGACCGACTACCCTACAATGAGCAGTTCTTC.

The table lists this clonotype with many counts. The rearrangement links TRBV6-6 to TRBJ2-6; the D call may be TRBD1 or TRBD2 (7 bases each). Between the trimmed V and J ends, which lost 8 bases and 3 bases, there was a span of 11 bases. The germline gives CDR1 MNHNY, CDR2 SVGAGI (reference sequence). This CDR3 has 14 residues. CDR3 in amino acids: CASSGGGGANVLTF. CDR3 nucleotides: TGTGCCAGCTCAGGGGGGGGTGGGGCCAACGTCCTGACTTTC.

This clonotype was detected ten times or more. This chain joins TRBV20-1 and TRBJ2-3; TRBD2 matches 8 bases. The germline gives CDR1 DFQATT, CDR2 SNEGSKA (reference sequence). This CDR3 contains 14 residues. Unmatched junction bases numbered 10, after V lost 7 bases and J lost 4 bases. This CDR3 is CSGGGGLGADTQYF. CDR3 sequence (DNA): TGCAGTGGGGGGGGGGGACTAGGTGCAGATACGCAGTATTTT.

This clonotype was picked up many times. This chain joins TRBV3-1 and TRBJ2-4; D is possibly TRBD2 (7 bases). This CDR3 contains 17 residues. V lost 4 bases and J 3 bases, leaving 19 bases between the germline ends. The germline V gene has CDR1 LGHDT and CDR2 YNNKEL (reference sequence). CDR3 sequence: CASSPLGRGRDKNIQYF. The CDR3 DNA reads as TGTGCCAGCAGCCCCCTCGGGCGGGGGCGAGACAAAAACATTCAGTACTTC. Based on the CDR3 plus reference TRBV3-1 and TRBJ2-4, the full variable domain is DTAVSQTPKYLVTQMGNDKSIKCEQNLGHDTMYWYKQDSKKFLKIMFSYNNKELIINETVPNRFSPKSPDKAHLNLHINSLELGDSAVYFCASSPLGRGRDKNIQYFGAGTRLSVL.

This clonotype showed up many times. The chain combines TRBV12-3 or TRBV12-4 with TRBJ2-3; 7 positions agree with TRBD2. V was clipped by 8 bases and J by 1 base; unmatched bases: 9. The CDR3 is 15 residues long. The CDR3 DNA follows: TGTGCCAGCCTTCCTAAGAGCGGGGGCACAGATACGCAGTATTTT. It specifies CASLPKSGGTDTQYF.

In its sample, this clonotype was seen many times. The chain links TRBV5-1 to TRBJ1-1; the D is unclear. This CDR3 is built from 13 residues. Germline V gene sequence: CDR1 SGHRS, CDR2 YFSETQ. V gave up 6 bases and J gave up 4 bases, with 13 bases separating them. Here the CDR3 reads CASKPAVGTEAFF. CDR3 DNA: TGCGCCAGCAAACCAGCTGTTGGCACTGAAGCTTTCTTT.

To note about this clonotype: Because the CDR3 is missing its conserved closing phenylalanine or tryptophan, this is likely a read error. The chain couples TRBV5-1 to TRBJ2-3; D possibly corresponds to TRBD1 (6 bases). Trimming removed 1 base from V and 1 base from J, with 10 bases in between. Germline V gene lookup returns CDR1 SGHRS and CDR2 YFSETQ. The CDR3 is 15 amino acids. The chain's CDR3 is CASSLQTGGTDTQYV. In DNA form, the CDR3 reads TGCGCCAGCAGCTTGCAGACAGGAGGCACAGATACGCAGTATGTT.

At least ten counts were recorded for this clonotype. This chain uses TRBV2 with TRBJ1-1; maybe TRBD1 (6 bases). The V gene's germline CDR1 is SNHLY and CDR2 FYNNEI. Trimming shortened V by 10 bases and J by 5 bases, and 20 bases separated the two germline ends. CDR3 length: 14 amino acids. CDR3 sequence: CATQPGRGKTEAFF. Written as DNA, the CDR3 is TGTGCCACACAACCGGGCAGGGGAAAGACTGAAGCTTTCTTT.

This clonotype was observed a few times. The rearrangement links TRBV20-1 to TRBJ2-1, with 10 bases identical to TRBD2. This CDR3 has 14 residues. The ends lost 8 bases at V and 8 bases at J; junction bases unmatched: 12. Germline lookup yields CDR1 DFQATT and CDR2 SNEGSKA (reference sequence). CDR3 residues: CSPAGAGGHYEQFF. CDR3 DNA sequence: TGCAGTCCAGCGGGAGCGGGGGGGCATTATGAGCAGTTCTTC.

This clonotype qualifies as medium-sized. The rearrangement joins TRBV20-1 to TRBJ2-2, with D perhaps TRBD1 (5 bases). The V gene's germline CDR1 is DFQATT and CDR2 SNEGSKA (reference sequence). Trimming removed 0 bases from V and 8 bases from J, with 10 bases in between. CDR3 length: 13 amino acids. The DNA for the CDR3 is TGCAGTGCTAGAGATATAAGGGGAGGGGAGCTGTTTTTT. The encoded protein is CSARDIRGGELFF.

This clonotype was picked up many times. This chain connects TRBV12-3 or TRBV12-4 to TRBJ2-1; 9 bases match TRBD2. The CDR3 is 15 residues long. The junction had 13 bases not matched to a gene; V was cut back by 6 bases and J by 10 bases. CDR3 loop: CASSPAGGGAGEQFF. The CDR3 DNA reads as TGTGCCAGCAGCCCAGCTGGCGGGGGGGCCGGCGAGCAGTTCTTC.

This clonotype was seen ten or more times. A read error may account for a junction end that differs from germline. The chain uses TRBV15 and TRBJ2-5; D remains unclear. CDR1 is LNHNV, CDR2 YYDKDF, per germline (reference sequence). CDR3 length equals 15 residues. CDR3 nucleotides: TGTGCTACCAGCAGAGATCCGACTCTTCAAGAGACCCAGTACTTC. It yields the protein CATSRDPTLQETQYF.

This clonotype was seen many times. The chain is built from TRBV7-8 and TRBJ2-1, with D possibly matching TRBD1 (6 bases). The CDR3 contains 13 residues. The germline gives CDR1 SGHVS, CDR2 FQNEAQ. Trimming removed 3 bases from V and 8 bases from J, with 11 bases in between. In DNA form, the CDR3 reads TGTGCCAGCAGCTTGGTACAGGGCGATGAGCAGTTCTTC. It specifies CASSLVQGDEQFF.

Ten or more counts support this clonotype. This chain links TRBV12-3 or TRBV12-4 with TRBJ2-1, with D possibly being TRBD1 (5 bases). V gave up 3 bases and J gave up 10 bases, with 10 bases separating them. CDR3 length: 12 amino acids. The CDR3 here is CASSFAAGEQFF. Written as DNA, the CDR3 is TGTGCCAGCAGTTTCGCAGCAGGGGAGCAGTTCTTC.

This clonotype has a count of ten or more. As DNA, the CDR3 is TGCAGTGCTAGAATGGGGGGAGTAGTAGAGACCCAGTACTTC. Its translation is CSARMGGVVETQYF. The chain combines TRBV20-1 with TRBJ2-5, with D possibly TRBD2 on 6 matching bases. Germline V gives CDR1 DFQATT, CDR2 SNEGSKA (reference sequence). V was trimmed by 2 bases and J by 4 bases, leaving 14 bases between them. The CDR3 is made up of 14 amino acids.

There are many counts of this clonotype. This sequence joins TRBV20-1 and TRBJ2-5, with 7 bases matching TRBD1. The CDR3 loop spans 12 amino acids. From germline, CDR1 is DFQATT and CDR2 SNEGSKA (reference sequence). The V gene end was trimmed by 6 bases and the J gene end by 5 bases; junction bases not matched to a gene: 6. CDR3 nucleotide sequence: TGCAGTGCAAACGACAGGGTCGAGACCCAGTACTTC. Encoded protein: CSANDRVETQYF.

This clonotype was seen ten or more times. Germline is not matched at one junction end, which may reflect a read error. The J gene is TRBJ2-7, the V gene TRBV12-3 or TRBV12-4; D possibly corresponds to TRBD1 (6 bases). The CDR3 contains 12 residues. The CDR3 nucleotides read TGCGCCAGCAGCTTGGACAGCTACGAGCAGTACTTC. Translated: CASSLDSYEQYF.

CDR3 in amino acids: CASSRTANTGELFF. The DNA for the CDR3 is TGTGCCAGCAGCCGGACAGCGAACACCGGGGAGCTGTTTTTT. The J gene is TRBJ2-2, the V gene TRBV4-2; tentatively, D is TRBD1 (6 bases). Between the trimmed V and J ends, which lost 4 bases and 0 bases, there was a span of 6 bases. The V gene's germline CDR1 is LGHNA and CDR2 YNFKEQ. The CDR3 runs to 14 residues.

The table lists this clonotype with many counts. The CDR3 is CASSLQGAIMPNTEAFF. CDR3 nucleotide sequence: TGCGCCAGCAGCTTGCAGGGGGCGATAATGCCGAACACTGAAGCTTTCTTT. The J gene is TRBJ1-1, the V gene TRBV5-1, with 8 bases identical to TRBD1. The trim removed 1 base at V and 1 base at J, leaving 9 bases unmatched. CDR1 is SGHRS and CDR2 is YFSETQ in the germline V gene. The CDR3 consists of 17 residues.

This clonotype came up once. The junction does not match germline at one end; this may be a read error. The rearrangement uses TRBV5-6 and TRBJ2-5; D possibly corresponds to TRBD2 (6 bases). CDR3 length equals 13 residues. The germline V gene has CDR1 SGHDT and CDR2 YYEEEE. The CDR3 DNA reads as TGCGCCAGCAGCCGGGACTCCCAGGGGACCCAGTACTTC. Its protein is CASSRDSQGTQYF.

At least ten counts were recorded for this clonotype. The CDR3 reads CSARTRTGRDTQYF. The DNA of the CDR3 is TGCAGTGCTCGAACTAGGACAGGGAGAGATACGCAGTATTTT. The chain combines TRBV20-1 with TRBJ2-3; 8 bases align to TRBD1. The germline V gene encodes CDR1 DFQATT and CDR2 SNEGSKA (reference sequence). J was trimmed by 5 bases and V by 5 bases; bases with no gene match: 9. There are 14 residues in the CDR3.

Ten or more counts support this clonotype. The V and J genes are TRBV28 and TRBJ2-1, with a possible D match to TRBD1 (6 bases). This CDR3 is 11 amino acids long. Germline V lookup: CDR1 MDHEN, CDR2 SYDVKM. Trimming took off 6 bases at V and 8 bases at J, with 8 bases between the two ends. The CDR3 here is CASRQGDEQFF. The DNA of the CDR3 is TGTGCCAGCAGACAGGGCGATGAGCAGTTCTTC.